The clone carrying this T cell receptor beta chain was seen a few times. Its antigen is as yet unknown. Template switching with 5'RACE generated the TCR cDNA and added a universal primer site and UMIs. TCRdb re-called the 5' RACE reads through MiXCR, storing one row per CDR3 protein. The repertoire holds about 360,000 distinct CDR3 sequences, with approximately 5.7% as singletons. Trimming cost V 5 bases and J 2 bases; bases outside gene matches: 9. Germline loops: CDR1 ENHRY, CDR2 SYGVKD. The CDR3 length is 16 residues. The source of the sample is a study of T cells after yellow fever vaccination. Findings and limits, study-wide: Among all clonotypes, a small share was observed in both CD4 and CD8 compartments. Compared with primary, the secondary response was weaker and peaked at day 5, not 15. Subsequent booster samples again held most clones from primary vaccination (nearly 98% CD4, 88% CD8).

This clonotype was sampled from a man aged 25-45 years who received the YFV17D yellow fever vaccine. The starting material was PBMCs, obtained 5 days after the yellow fever booster vaccination. This chain uses TRBV10-3 with TRBJ1-3, with TRBD1 identical over 7 bases. CDR3 protein: CAISPGTVVAGNTIYF. CDR3 nucleotide sequence: TGTGCCATCAGTCCCGGGACAGTCGTCGCTGGAAACACCATATATTTT.